The 14 T cell receptor beta chains listed next were all sequenced from one sample in a study of T cell responses to AZD1222 COVID-19 vaccine. Produced via immunoSEQ multiplex PCR; TCRdb's table is partial and in-frame only. The sample consists of 150,000 to 200,000 clones, roughly 92% of them appearing once. The source material was peripheral blood, sampled on day 0 of AZD1222 vaccination. The receptor set was obtained from an adult in good health.

This rearrangement joins TRBV5-4 to TRBJ2-5; D not resolved. Germline V gene sequence: CDR1 SGHNT, CDR2 YYREEE (reference sequence). The CDR3 length is 15 residues. V lost 4 bases and J 1 base, leaving 14 bases between the germline ends. CDR3 bases: TGTGCCAGCAGCCCGGGCCACCTGCTCCAAGAGACCCAGTACTTC. Encoded protein: CASSPGHLLQETQYF.

This clone was found a few times. The V and J genes are TRBV10-2 and TRBJ1-5, with D tentatively TRBD1 (6 bases). Trimming removed 6 bases from V and 5 bases from J, with 11 bases in between. Germline V CDR1 and CDR2: WSHSY, SAAADI. The CDR3 runs to 13 residues. CDR3 coding DNA: TGCGCCAGCAGGGACAGAGCGTATCAGCCCCAGCATTTT. This codes for CASRDRAYQPQHF.

V and J are TRBV19 and TRBJ2-6; the match to TRBD2 covers 10 bases. In germline, CDR1 is LNHDA, CDR2 SQIVND (reference sequence). The CDR3 totals 17 residues. Losses at the gene ends were 6 bases for V and 0 bases for J; bases not matched to a gene: 5. CDR3 sequence: CASSGLAVNSGANVLTF. The CDR3 region has the DNA TGTGCCAGTAGCGGACTAGCGGTTAACTCTGGGGCCAACGTCCTGACTTTC.

V and J are TRBV6-5 and TRBJ1-5; unclear D gene. The CDR3 is made up of 14 amino acids. Germline values: CDR1 MNHEY, CDR2 SVGAGI. V was cut by 2 bases and J by 2 bases, with 7 bases left in between. This chain's CDR3 is CASSYRTGNQPQHF. Written as DNA, the CDR3 is TGTGCCAGCAGTTACCGCACAGGCAATCAGCCCCAGCATTTT.

This chain links TRBV7-2 with TRBJ1-1; perhaps TRBD1 as D (5 bases). The V and J ends lost 5 bases and 2 bases respectively, with 15 bases between them. The CDR3 spans 15 residues. CDR1 is SGHTA and CDR2 is FQGNSA in the germline V gene. The CDR3 loop reads CASSRSRDLNTEAFF. CDR3 nucleotides: TGTGCCAGCAGCCGGTCGAGGGACCTAAACACTGAAGCTTTCTTT.

This clone was observed a single time. V gene TRBV14 combines with J gene TRBJ2-2; the match to TRBD1 covers 7 bases. The CDR3 is 16 residues long. The germline gives CDR1 SGHDN, CDR2 FVKESK. V was pared by 1 base and J by 6 bases, with 8 bases of the junction left unmatched. The chain's CDR3 is CASSQVIGGEAGELFF. The CDR3 nucleotides read TGTGCCAGCAGCCAAGTAATAGGGGGCGAGGCCGGGGAGCTGTTTTTT.

The rearrangement uses TRBV6-2 or TRBV6-3 and TRBJ2-3; 14 bases are shared with TRBD2. The CDR3 runs 17 residues. Germline CDR1 MNHEY, CDR2 SVGEGT. J was trimmed by 3 bases and V by 1 base; bases with no gene match: 3. The CDR3 region is CASSYFGLAGGTDTQYF. The CDR3 DNA is TGTGCCAGCAGTTACTTTGGACTAGCGGGGGGAACAGATACGCAGTATTTT.

This clone turned up a few times. CDR3 coding DNA: TGTGCCAGCAGCCAAGTCAATGAGCGCTACACCTTC. Protein: CASSQVNERYTF. The chain links TRBV3-1 (or the pseudogene TRBV3-2) to TRBJ1-2; D call uncertain. The CDR3 consists of 12 residues. Per the germline V gene, CDR1 is LGHDT and CDR2 is YNNKEL (reference sequence). V was trimmed by 1 base and J by 9 bases, leaving 9 bases between them.

The chain has TRBV6-5 and TRBJ2-3, with 13 bases that match TRBD2. With V trimmed by 2 bases and J by 6 bases, 5 bases remained unmatched. Looked up from germline, CDR1 is MNHEY and CDR2 is SVGAGI. This CDR3 has 16 residues. CDR3 amino acids: CASSYGTSGIGDTQYF. DNA for the CDR3: TGTGCCAGCAGTTACGGGACTAGCGGGATTGGGGATACGCAGTATTTT.

This chain uses TRBV5-1 with TRBJ1-3; D gene ambiguous. This CDR3 contains 14 residues. V was cut by 2 bases and J by 0 bases, with 6 bases left in between. Germline V CDR1 and CDR2: SGHRS, YFSETQ. This CDR3 is CASSLSNSGNTIYF. In DNA form, the CDR3 reads TGCGCCAGCAGCTTAAGTAACTCTGGAAACACCATATATTTT.

This rearrangement joins TRBV30 to TRBJ1-2; D gene uncertain. Trimming took 5 bases from V and 2 from J, leaving 15 bases between them. The CDR3 sequence is 14 residues long. CDR1 and CDR2 (germline): GTSNPN, SVGIG (reference sequence). The CDR3 loop is CAWAGYEQNYGYTF. The CDR3 DNA sequence: TGTGCCTGGGCCGGTTATGAGCAAAACTATGGCTACACCTTC.

V usage is TRBV24-1 and J usage is TRBJ1-2; D unclear. The length of the CDR3 is 12 residues. V was trimmed by 4 bases and J by 4 bases, leaving 6 bases between them. From germline, CDR1 is KGHDR and CDR2 SFDVKD. The DNA for the CDR3 is TGTGCCACCAGTGACCCGATCTATGGCTACACCTTC. It codes for CATSDPIYGYTF.

The chain recombines TRBV6-1 with TRBJ2-3; D not certain. CDR1 is MNHNS and CDR2 is SASEGT in the germline V gene. V was trimmed by 3 bases and J by 10 bases, leaving 20 bases between them. The length of the CDR3 is 15 residues. Written as DNA, the CDR3 is TGTGCCAGCAGTGAGACTCCCACCACCTACCATGCGCAGTATTTT. Its translation is CASSETPTTYHAQYF.

V usage is TRBV5-8 and J usage is TRBJ2-7; TRBD1 might be the D (6 bases). CDR1 is SGHTS and CDR2 is YDEGEE in the germline V gene. This CDR3 comprises 13 residues. With 3 bases removed from V and 6 bases from J, the gap between germline ends came to 13 bases. The CDR3 DNA is TGTGCCAGCAGCTACTTACAGGGTACCGAGCAGTACTTC. This gives the protein CASSYLQGTEQYF. Complete variable domain (other parts from reference TRBV5-8 and TRBJ2-7): EAGVTQSPTHLIKTRGQQATLRCSPISGHTSVYWYQQALGLGLQFLLWYDEGEERNRGNFPPRFSGRQFPNYSSELNVNALELEDSALYLCASSYLQGTEQYFGPGTRLTVT.